These 24 T cell receptor beta chains originate from one sample sequenced in a study of cytomegalovirus exposure and HLA in healthy donors. This PCR relied on a set of 60 Vbeta primers and 13 Jbeta primers. Sequencing used immunoSEQ multiplex PCR; TCRdb keeps in-frame clones, though not all of them. The table lists some 180,000 clones, more than 65% of them singletons. Source material: PBMCs. These receptors came from a woman younger than 45 in good health and CMV-seropositive.

This clone was counted a few times. V usage is TRBV15 and J usage is TRBJ2-7; 7 bases agree with TRBD1. V trimming: 4 bases; J trimming: 2 bases; junction bases outside the gene matches: 2. Per germline, CDR1 LNHNV and CDR2 YYDKDF (reference sequence). The CDR3 is made up of 13 amino acids. The CDR3 nucleotides are TGTGCCACCAGCACCGACAGGGCCTACGAGCAGTACTTC. Translating it yields CATSTDRAYEQYF.

The rearrangement links TRBV28 to TRBJ1-2, with D maybe TRBD1 (5 bases). Germline CDR1 MDHEN, CDR2 SYDVKM. The CDR3 covers 15 residues. Trimming left V 5 bases short and J 7 bases short, with 20 bases between. The CDR3 coding sequence is TGTGCCAGCAGTCTCTTAAGGCAGGGCTCCGGTGGCTACACCTTC. This encodes CASSLLRQGSGGYTF.

The gene calls are TRBV11-3 and TRBJ2-3; TRBD1 agrees at 9 bases. This CDR3 region has 15 residues. Losses at the gene ends were 8 bases for V and 3 bases for J; bases not matched to a gene: 9. Germline V CDR1 and CDR2: SGHNT, YENEEA. CDR3 DNA sequence: TGTGCCAGCCGCCCCCGGGACAGGGAAACAGATACGCAGTATTTT. Its protein is CASRPRDRETDTQYF.

The V call is TRBV4-3, the J call TRBJ1-4; maybe TRBD1 (5 bases). Germline V CDR1 and CDR2: LGHNA, YSLEER. The CDR3 consists of 17 residues. V was shortened by 0 bases and J by 0 bases, with 11 bases between the two germline ends. CDR3 in amino acids: CASSQDHRSSTNEKLFF. The CDR3 DNA is TGCGCCAGCAGCCAAGATCACAGGTCGTCAACTAATGAAAAACTGTTTTTT.

This sequence joins TRBV9 and TRBJ2-3; 7 bases line up with TRBD2. J lost 0 bases, V lost 2 bases, and 3 bases had no gene match. CDR1 SGDLS and CDR2 YYNGEE come from the germline V gene. The CDR3 has 15 residues. The CDR3: CASSVQGGSTDTQYF. CDR3 coding DNA: TGTGCCAGCAGCGTGCAGGGAGGGAGCACAGATACGCAGTATTTT.

This chain uses TRBV6-6 with TRBJ1-5; no reliable D call. Trimming took 6 bases from V and 2 from J, leaving 14 bases between them. This CDR3 contains 15 residues. Per the germline V gene, CDR1 is MNHNY and CDR2 is SVGAGI (reference sequence). The CDR3, as DNA: TGTGCCAGCAGGCACCCCGGGGTCGGCAATCAGCCCCAGCATTTT. Translated: CASRHPGVGNQPQHF.

The rearrangement uses TRBV7-9 and TRBJ2-7, with D possibly TRBD1 on 5 matching bases. V was cut by 4 bases and J by 7 bases, with 11 bases left in between. The CDR3 sequence is 12 residues long. Germline V gene data show CDR1 as SEHNR and CDR2 as FQNEAQ (reference sequence). CDR3: CASSSDTQEQYF. In DNA, the CDR3 is TGTGCCAGCAGCTCGGACACGCAGGAGCAGTACTTC.

In the case of this clone: One end of the junction fails to match germline, which may point to a read error. This chain joins TRBV7-9 and TRBJ2-1, with 8 bases that match TRBD2. Germline CDR1 and CDR2: SEHNR and FQNEAQ (reference sequence). CDR3 length: 16 residues. This CDR3 is CSSSTRGANRKNEQFF. The CDR3 DNA is TGTTCCAGCAGCACGCGGGGGGCCAATCGAAAAAATGAGCAGTTCTTC. The entire variable domain, with the rest obtained from reference TRBV7-9 and TRBJ2-1, is as follows: DTGVSQNPRHKITKRGQNVTFRCDPISEHNRLYWYRQTLGQGPEFLTYFQNEAQLEKSRLLSDRFSAERPKGSFSTLEIQRTEQGDSAMYLCSSSTRGANRKNEQFFGPGTRLTVL.

This clone showed up just once. This sequence joins TRBV9 and TRBJ2-1; D perhaps matches TRBD2 (5 bases). V lost 4 bases, J lost 10 bases, and 18 bases lay in between. CDR1 is SGDLS and CDR2 is YYNGEE in the germline V gene. This CDR3 spans 14 amino acids. The CDR3 region is CASSPLPGSWEQFF. The CDR3 coding sequence is TGTGCCAGCAGCCCACTACCGGGGAGCTGGGAGCAGTTCTTC.

V usage is TRBV11-3 and J usage is TRBJ2-7; D might be TRBD2 (7 bases). CDR1 and CDR2 (germline): SGHNT, YENEEA. The V gene lost 9 bases and the J gene lost 1 base, with 13 bases spanning the gap. This CDR3 has 13 amino acids. The CDR3: CASQRGGSYEQYF. CDR3 DNA: TGTGCCAGTCAGAGGGGGGGATCCTACGAGCAGTACTTC.

The CDR3 here is CASSQASSRKVYGYTF. DNA of the CDR3: TGTGCCAGCAGCCAAGCCTCGTCGAGGAAGGTGTATGGCTACACCTTC. The chain is built from TRBV4-2 and TRBJ1-2; D gene unclear. The V and J ends lost 1 base and 5 bases respectively, with 17 bases between them. CDR1 is LGHNA, CDR2 YNFKEQ, per germline. There are 16 residues in the CDR3.

This clone showed up just a few times. The CDR3 DNA reads as TGTGCCAGCAGTGTGGACAGGGGGCAGTACTATGGCTACACCTTC. The encoded protein is CASSVDRGQYYGYTF. The rearrangement links TRBV2 to TRBJ1-2; 11 nucleotides align to TRBD1. The trim removed 4 bases at V and 3 bases at J, leaving 4 bases unmatched. The CDR3 covers 15 residues. The germline V gene encodes CDR1 SNHLY and CDR2 FYNNEI.

This chain uses TRBV7-2 with TRBJ1-4, with TRBD1 identical over 8 bases. Germline V CDR1 and CDR2: SGHTA, FQGNSA. V trimming: 0 bases; J trimming: 7 bases; junction bases outside the gene matches: 7. This CDR3 is built from 16 residues. The CDR3 loop reads CASSLAGPGGLEKLFF. The CDR3 DNA reads as TGTGCCAGCAGCTTAGCGGGCCCAGGGGGCCTTGAAAAACTGTTTTTT.

The rearrangement joins TRBV6-4 to TRBJ2-3; 9 bases match TRBD2. Germline V CDR1 and CDR2: MRHNA, SNTAGT. The J segment lost 1 base and the V segment lost 2 bases, leaving 4 bases of the junction unmatched. The CDR3 extends over 16 amino acids. The CDR3 bases are TGTGCCAGCAGTGACGGCGGGGGGGCCGGCACAGATACGCAGTATTTT. It encodes CASSDGGGAGTDTQYF.

The CDR3 DNA follows: TGTGCCAGCAGGGCGCGTGGGGGGGCCAAACAGCCCCAGCATTTT. Translated, it gives CASRARGGAKQPQHF. This chain links TRBV28 with TRBJ1-5; weak D call: TRBD1 (6 bases). The V and J ends lost 6 bases and 7 bases respectively, with 19 bases between them. CDR1 and CDR2 (germline): MDHEN, SYDVKM. The CDR3 runs to 15 residues.

V and J are TRBV6-6 and TRBJ1-6; D might be TRBD1 (5 bases). Germline V gene sequence: CDR1 MNHNY, CDR2 SVGAGI (reference sequence). V gave up 0 bases and J gave up 8 bases, with 8 bases separating them. The CDR3 extends over 14 amino acids. In DNA form, the CDR3 reads TGTGCCAGCAGTTACTCGACAGATTATTCACCCCTCCACTTT. Protein product: CASSYSTDYSPLHF.

The chain is built from TRBV11-2 and TRBJ1-3; TRBD1 aligns across 9 bases. J was trimmed by 4 bases and V by 4 bases; bases with no gene match: 11. The germline gives CDR1 SGHAT, CDR2 FQNNGV. This CDR3 comprises 17 residues. CDR3: CASSSTRLGQGGNTIYF. CDR3 coding DNA: TGTGCCAGCAGCTCGACCCGATTGGGACAGGGAGGAAACACCATATATTTT.

The chain has TRBV28 and TRBJ2-1; D is perhaps TRBD2 (5 bases). Germline CDR1 and CDR2: MDHEN and SYDVKM. There are 12 residues in the CDR3. Trimming cost V 5 bases and J 8 bases, with 10 bases left between them. CDR3 coding DNA: TGTGCCAGCAGTCCTAGCTGGGATGAGCAGTTCTTC. This sequence encodes CASSPSWDEQFF.

V usage is TRBV7-6 and J usage is TRBJ1-6; D gene ambiguous. CDR3 length: 13 residues. V shed 2 bases and J shed 8 bases, with 7 bases lying between them. The germline gives CDR1 SGHVS, CDR2 FNYEAQ. The CDR3: CASSLREDSPLHF. CDR3 sequence (DNA): TGTGCCAGCAGCTTACGGGAGGATTCACCCCTCCACTTT.

The chain links TRBV5-8 to TRBJ1-3; perhaps TRBD1 as D (6 bases). CDR1 is SGHTS, CDR2 YDEGEE, per germline. V dropped 2 bases and J dropped 0 bases, with 15 bases sitting between them. The CDR3 loop spans 17 amino acids. Here the CDR3 DNA reads TGTGCCAGCAGCTTTAAGACAGGCGTCCTCTCTGGAAACACCATATATTTT. This sequence encodes CASSFKTGVLSGNTIYF.

J is TRBJ1-2 and V is TRBV5-6; TRBD1 matches at 8 bases. There are 12 residues in the CDR3. Losses at the gene ends were 5 bases for V and 6 bases for J; bases not matched to a gene: 3. The germline V gene has CDR1 SGHDT and CDR2 YYEEEE. CDR3 in amino acids: CASRYRGDGYTF. The DNA of the CDR3 is TGTGCCAGCAGGTACAGGGGGGATGGCTACACCTTC.

The chain recombines TRBV7-8 with TRBJ2-2; D is unclear. There are 14 residues in the CDR3. V was clipped by 5 bases and J by 4 bases, with 11 bases between them. Germline V gene data show CDR1 as SGHVS and CDR2 as FQNEAQ. CDR3 amino acids: CASSQRVFTGELFF. The CDR3 bases are TGTGCCAGCAGCCAACGGGTTTTCACCGGGGAGCTGTTTTTT.

This clone was observed a few times. V gene TRBV19 combines with J gene TRBJ2-1; 7 bases are shared with TRBD2. Germline CDR1 and CDR2: LNHDA and SQIVND (reference sequence). J gave up 1 base and V 0 bases, and 3 bases lay outside the gene matches. The CDR3 sequence is 16 residues long. The CDR3 DNA reads TGTGCCAGTAGTATAGAGGGTAGCGGGTCCTACAATGAGCAGTTCTTC. Translated, it gives CASSIEGSGSYNEQFF.

The rearrangement uses TRBV6-1 and TRBJ1-1, with a weak D call TRBD1 (6 bases). In germline, CDR1 is MNHNS, CDR2 SASEGT. Trimming took off 6 bases at V and 3 bases at J, with 11 bases between the two ends. CDR3 length: 13 amino acids. CDR3 region: CASRSGAYTEAFF. CDR3 sequence (DNA): TGTGCCAGCAGATCAGGGGCGTACACTGAAGCTTTCTTT.